Here is one T cell receptor (beta chain) with its context. The antigen remains undetermined. This CDR3 contains 18 residues. Germline lookup yields CDR1 LNHDA and CDR2 SQIVND (reference sequence). V lost 1 base and J 0 bases, leaving 15 bases between the germline ends. This specimen belongs to a study of OX40 agonist ivuxolimab in advanced cancers. General study findings and limits: At 0.1-3.0 mg/kg, partial responders had clonal expansion among the lowest observed.

Only in-frame clones appear in the TCRdb table, and some are missing; sequencing was by immunoSEQ multiplex PCR. The table lists about 94,000 clones, roughly 90% of them singletons. This TCR was sampled from an adult with an advanced solid tumor such as melanoma, head and neck, liver or kidney cancer. This chain uses TRBV19 with TRBJ1-4; weak D call: TRBD1 (6 bases). Material: CD4+ or CD8+ T cells sorted from blood, obtained in a trial of the OX40 agonist ivuxolimab. The CDR3 sequence is CASSIVGTTLATNEKLFF. CDR3 DNA: TGTGCCAGTAGTATAGTCGGGACAACGCTTGCAACTAATGAAAAACTGTTTTTT.